This T cell receptor beta chain was captured in a study of response to subunit inactivated influenza vaccine. Study-level results: It was the authors' suggestion that each seasonal influenza vaccination recruits few new T cells.

TCRdb re-called the RT-PCR reads through MiXCR, storing one row per CDR3 protein. The sample has 650,000 to 850,000 distinct CDR3 sequences; about 15% are singletons. In this sample, this clonotype turned up a few times. Its antigen is as yet unknown. Per the germline V gene, CDR1 is SGHDN and CDR2 is FVKESK. The V gene lost 1 base and the J gene lost 1 base, with 7 bases spanning the gap. The length of the CDR3 is 15 residues. V usage is TRBV14 and J usage is TRBJ2-2; D unresolved. The sequence was collected from a middle-aged man who received an inactivated influenza vaccine. The material was PBMCs from blood, obtained less than 15 days before vaccination. This chain's CDR3 is CASSQGNMNTGELFF. CDR3 DNA sequence: TGTGCCAGCAGCCAAGGGAATATGAACACCGGGGAGCTGTTTTTT.